This T cell receptor beta chain was documented in a study of cytomegalovirus exposure and HLA in healthy donors. Study outcomes and limitations: Listed as cytomegalovirus-associated were 164 TCR beta chains.

With regard to this clone: Its antigen is currently unknown.

A multiplex PCR was run with 60 Vbeta primers and 13 Jbeta primers. Some clones are missing from TCRdb's copy, which holds only in-frame ones; the method was immunoSEQ multiplex PCR. The data hold under 200,000 clones, with about four fifths observed a single time. This CDR3 comprises 15 residues. Looked up from germline, CDR1 is MNHNS and CDR2 is SASEGT. Losses at the gene ends were 6 bases for V and 7 bases for J; bases not matched to a gene: 12. The V gene is TRBV6-1, the J gene TRBJ2-1; 7 positions match TRBD1. The sequencing sample was made of PBMCs. This TCR derives from a man younger than 45 in good health and CMV-seronegative. CDR3 sequence (DNA): TGTGCCAGCAGGCACCGGGACCTCAGGGGGAATGAGCAGTTCTTC. It encodes CASRHRDLRGNEQFF.